This paragraph covers one T cell receptor beta chain sequence. Its antigen is unknown. This CDR3 spans 14 amino acids. Trimming stripped 4 bases from V and 3 bases from J, with 12 bases between. From germline, CDR1 is LGHDT and CDR2 YNNKEL (reference sequence). The sample comes from a study of T-cell reconstitution after alpha-beta-depleted transplantation in children. General study findings and limits: Alpha-beta T cells about two months after transplant reportedly derived from several hundred expanded graft clones. It was newly produced T cells that mostly accounted for T-cell counts and diversity one year after transplant.

Unique molecular identifiers were incorporated when the TCRbeta library was constructed. TCRdb itself ran the PCR reads through MiXCR, one entry per CDR3 protein. The sample holds more than 400,000 distinct CDR3 sequences, over 40% seen once. The clonotype comes from a girl between 2 and 10 years old with aplastic anemia, due to receive a stem cell transplant. The sequencing used PBMCs, collected before TCRalphabeta/CD19-depleted stem cell transplant. The rearrangement links TRBV3-1 to TRBJ1-1; tentatively, D is TRBD1 (5 bases). The chain's CDR3 is CASSRGLGDTEAFF. As DNA, the CDR3 is TGTGCCAGCAGCCGTGGGTTGGGGGACACTGAAGCTTTCTTT.